This T cell receptor beta chain comes out of a study of shared clonotypes between healthy human individuals. The CDR3 covers 17 residues. V was pared by 0 bases and J by 2 bases, with 4 bases of the junction left unmatched. The germline V gene has CDR1 LNHNV and CDR2 YYDKDF (reference sequence). Generated by immunoSEQ multiplex PCR, the TCRdb table keeps only in-frame clones and is missing some. This table holds some 700,000 clones, roughly 87% found once. The sequence was obtained from a man aged 18 to 30 in good health. Some clones in this sample may be carry-over from other donors' samples. Material: memory CD8+ T cells from PBMCs. The subset here: CD45RO+ cells pooled with CCR7-negative TemRA cells. This chain uses TRBV15 with TRBJ2-1; 10 bases fit TRBD2. The CDR3 protein is CATSRDGTSETYNEQFF. The CDR3 bases are TGTGCCACCAGCAGAGATGGGACTAGCGAGACCTACAATGAGCAGTTCTTC.